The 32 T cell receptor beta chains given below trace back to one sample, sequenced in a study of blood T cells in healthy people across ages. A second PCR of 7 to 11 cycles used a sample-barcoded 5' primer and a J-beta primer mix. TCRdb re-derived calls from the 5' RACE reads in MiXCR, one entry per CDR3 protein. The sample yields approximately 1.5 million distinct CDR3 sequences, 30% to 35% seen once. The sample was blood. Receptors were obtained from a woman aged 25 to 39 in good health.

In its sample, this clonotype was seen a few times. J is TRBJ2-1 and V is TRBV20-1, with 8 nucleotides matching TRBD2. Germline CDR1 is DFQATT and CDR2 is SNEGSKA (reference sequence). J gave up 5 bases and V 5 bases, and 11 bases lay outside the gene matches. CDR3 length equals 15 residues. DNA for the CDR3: TGCAGTGCTCGGTTAGCGGGGACTCCAAACAATGAGCAGTTCTTC. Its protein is CSARLAGTPNNEQFF.

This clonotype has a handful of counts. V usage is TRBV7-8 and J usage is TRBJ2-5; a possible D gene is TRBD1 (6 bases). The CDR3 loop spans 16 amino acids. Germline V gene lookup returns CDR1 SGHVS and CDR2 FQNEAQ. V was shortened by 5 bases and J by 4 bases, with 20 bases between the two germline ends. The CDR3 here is CASSTEVSRGGETQYF. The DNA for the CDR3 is TGTGCCAGCAGCACCGAAGTGTCCCGAGGGGGAGAGACCCAGTACTTC.

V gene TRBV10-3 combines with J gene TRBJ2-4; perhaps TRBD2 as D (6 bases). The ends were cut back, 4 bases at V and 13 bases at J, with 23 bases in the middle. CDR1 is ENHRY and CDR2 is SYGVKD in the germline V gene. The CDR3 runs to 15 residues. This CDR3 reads CAISVEGGINNEQYF. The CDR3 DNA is TGTGCCATCAGTGTGGAGGGCGGGATCAACAATGAGCAGTACTTC.

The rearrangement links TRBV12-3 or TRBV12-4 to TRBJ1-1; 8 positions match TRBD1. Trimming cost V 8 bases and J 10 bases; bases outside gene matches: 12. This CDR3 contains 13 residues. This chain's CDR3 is CASQPGQGQIAFF. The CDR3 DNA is TGTGCCAGCCAACCCGGACAGGGTCAAATAGCTTTCTTT.

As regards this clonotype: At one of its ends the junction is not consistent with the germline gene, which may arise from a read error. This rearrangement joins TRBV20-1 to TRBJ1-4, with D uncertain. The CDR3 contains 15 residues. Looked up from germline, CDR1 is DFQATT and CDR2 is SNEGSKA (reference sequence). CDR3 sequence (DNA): TGCAGTGCTAGAGATGTGGGCAGCCGCTATGAAAAACGGTTTTTT. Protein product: CSARDVGSRYEKRFF.

In DNA form, the CDR3 reads TGCGCCAGCAGCCAAGAGGGGGGGATCCTCTATGGCTACACCTTC. Its translation: CASSQEGGILYGYTF. This chain joins TRBV4-1 and TRBJ1-2, with a weak D call TRBD1 (5 bases). V was trimmed by 0 bases and J by 4 bases, leaving 12 bases between them. Germline-derived CDR1 and CDR2 are MGHRA and YSYEKL. This CDR3 has 15 residues.

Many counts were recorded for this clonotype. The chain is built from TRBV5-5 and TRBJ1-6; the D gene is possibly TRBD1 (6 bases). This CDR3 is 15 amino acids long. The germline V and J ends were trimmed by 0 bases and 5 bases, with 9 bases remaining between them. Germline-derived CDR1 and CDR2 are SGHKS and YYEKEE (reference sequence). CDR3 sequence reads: CASSLGGLHNSPLHF. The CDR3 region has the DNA TGTGCCAGCAGCTTGGGGGGGCTCCATAATTCACCCCTCCACTTT.

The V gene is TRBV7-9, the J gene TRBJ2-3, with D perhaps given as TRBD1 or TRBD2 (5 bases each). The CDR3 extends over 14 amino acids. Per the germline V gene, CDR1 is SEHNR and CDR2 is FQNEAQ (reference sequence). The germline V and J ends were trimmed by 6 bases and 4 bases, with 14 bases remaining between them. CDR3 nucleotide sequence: TGTGCCAGCAGGGGACCGACGGGCGCAGATACGCAGTATTTT. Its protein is CASRGPTGADTQYF.

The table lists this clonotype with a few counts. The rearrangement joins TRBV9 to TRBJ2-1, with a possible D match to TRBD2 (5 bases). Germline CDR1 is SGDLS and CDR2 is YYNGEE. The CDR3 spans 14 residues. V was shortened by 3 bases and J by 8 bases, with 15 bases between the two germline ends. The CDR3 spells CASSAPAGRDEQFF. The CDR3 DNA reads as TGTGCCAGCAGCGCCCCTGCGGGTAGGGATGAGCAGTTCTTC.

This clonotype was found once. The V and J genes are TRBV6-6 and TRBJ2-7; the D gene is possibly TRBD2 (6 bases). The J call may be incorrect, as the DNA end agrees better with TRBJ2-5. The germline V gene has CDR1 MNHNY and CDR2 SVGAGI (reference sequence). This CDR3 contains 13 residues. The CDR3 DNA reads TGTGCCAGCAGTTACCAGCTAGCGGAGACCCAGTACTTC. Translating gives CASSYQLAETQYF.

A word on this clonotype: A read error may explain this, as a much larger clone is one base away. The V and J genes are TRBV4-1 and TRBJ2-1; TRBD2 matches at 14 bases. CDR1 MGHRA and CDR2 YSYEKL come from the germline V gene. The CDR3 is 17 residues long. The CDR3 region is CASSPTSGGASYSEQFF. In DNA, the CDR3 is TGCGCCAGCAGCCCGACTAGCGGGGGGGCCTCCTACAGTGAGCAGTTCTTC.

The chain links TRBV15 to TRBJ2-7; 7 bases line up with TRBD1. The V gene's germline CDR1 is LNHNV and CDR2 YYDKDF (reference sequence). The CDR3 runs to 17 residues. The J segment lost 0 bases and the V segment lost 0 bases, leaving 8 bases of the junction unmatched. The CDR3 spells CATSREIHRDSSYEQYF. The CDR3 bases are TGTGCCACCAGCAGAGAAATTCATAGGGACAGCTCCTACGAGCAGTACTTC.

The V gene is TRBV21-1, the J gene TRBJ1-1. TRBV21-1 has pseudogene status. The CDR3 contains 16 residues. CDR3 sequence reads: CASRVRGSLRDTEAFF. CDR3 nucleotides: TGTGCCAGCAGGGTACGGGGGTCCCTAAGGGACACTGAAGCTTTCTTT.

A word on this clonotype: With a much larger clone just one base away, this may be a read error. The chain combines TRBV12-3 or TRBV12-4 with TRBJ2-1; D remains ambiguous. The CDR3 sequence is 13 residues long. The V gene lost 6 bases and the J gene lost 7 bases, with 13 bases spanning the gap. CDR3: CASSPYKVNEQFF. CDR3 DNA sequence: TGTGCCAGCAGCCCCTACAAGGTTAATGAGCAGTTCTTC.

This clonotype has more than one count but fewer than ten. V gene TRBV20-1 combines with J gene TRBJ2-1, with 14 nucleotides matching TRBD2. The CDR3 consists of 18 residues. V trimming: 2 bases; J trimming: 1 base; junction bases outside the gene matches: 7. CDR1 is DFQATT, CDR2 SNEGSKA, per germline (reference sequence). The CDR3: CSARKGLAGVKSYNEQFF. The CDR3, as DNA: TGCAGTGCTAGAAAGGGACTAGCGGGAGTGAAGTCCTACAATGAGCAGTTCTTC.

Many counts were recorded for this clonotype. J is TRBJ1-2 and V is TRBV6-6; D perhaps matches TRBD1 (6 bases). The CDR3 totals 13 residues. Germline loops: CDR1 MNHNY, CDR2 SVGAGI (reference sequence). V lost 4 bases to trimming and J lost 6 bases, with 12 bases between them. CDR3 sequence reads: CASSSRSGDGYTF. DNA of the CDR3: TGTGCCAGCAGTTCCCGTTCAGGGGATGGCTACACCTTC.

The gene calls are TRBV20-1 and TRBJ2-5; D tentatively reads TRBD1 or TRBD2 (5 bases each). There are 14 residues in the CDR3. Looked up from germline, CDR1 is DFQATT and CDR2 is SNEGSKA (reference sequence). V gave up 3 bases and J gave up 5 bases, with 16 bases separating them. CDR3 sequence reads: CSARGGPREETQYF. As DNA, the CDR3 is TGCAGTGCTAGGGGCGGGCCCAGGGAGGAGACCCAGTACTTC.

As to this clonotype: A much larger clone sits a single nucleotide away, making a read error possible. The CDR3: CASSPLWADYEQYF. The CDR3 nucleotides are TGCGCCAGCAGCCCTCTATGGGCTGACTACGAGCAGTACTTC. The chain couples TRBV4-1 to TRBJ2-7; D is uncertain. The germline V gene encodes CDR1 MGHRA and CDR2 YSYEKL. This CDR3 contains 14 residues. Trimming removed 4 bases from V and 3 bases from J, with 13 bases in between.

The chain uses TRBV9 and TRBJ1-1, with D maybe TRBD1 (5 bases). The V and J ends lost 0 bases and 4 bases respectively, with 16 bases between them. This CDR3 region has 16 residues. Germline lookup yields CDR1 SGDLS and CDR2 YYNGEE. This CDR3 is CASSVGFEGPFTEAFF. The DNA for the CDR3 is TGTGCCAGCAGCGTAGGATTTGAGGGGCCGTTCACTGAAGCTTTCTTT.

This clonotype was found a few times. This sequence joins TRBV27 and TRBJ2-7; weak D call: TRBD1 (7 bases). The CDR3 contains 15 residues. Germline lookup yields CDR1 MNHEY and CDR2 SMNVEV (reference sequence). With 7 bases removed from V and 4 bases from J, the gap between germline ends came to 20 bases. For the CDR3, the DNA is TGTGCCAGCAAGGACAGGCATCCCGGAGGGTACGAGCAGTACTTC. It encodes CASKDRHPGGYEQYF.

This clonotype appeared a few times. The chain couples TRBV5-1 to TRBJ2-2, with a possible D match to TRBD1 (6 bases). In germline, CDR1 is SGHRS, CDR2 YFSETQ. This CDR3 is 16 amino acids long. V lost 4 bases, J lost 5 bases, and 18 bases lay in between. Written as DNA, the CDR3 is TGCGCCAGCAGCCCCTATCCCCAGGGGAAGACCGGGGAGCTGTTTTTT. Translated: CASSPYPQGKTGELFF.

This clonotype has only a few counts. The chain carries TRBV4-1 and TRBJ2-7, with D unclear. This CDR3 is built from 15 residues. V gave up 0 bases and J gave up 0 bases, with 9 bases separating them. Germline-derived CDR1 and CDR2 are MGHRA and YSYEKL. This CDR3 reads CASSQDQSRSYEQYF. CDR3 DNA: TGCGCCAGCAGCCAAGATCAAAGTCGCTCCTACGAGCAGTACTTC.

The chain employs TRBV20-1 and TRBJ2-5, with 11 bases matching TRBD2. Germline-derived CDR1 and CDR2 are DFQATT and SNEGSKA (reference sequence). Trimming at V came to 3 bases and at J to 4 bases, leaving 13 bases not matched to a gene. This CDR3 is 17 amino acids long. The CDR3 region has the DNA TGCAGTGCTAGTACGGGACTAGCGGCCTCTGGTAGAGAGACCCAGTACTTC. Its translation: CSASTGLAASGRETQYF.

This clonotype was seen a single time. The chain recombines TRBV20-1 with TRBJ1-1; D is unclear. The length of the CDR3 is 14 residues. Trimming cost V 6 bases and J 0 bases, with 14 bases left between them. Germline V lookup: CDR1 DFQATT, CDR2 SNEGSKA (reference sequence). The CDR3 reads CSASDPAMNTEAFF. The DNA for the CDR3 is TGCAGTGCCAGTGATCCGGCCATGAACACTGAAGCTTTCTTT.

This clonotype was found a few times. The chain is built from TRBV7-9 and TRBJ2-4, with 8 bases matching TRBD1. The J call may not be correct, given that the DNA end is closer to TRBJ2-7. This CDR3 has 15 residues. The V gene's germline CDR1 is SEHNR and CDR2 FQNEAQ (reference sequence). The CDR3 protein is CASSLVGRGRGEQYF. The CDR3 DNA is TGTGCCAGCAGCTTAGTTGGCAGGGGGCGAGGCGAGCAGTACTTC.

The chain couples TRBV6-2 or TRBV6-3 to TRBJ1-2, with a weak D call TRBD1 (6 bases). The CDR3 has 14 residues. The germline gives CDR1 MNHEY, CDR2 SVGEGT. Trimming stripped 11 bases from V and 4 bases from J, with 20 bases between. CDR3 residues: CASAEQGRGYGYTF. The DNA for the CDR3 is TGTGCCTCCGCAGAGCAGGGGCGAGGCTATGGCTACACCTTC.

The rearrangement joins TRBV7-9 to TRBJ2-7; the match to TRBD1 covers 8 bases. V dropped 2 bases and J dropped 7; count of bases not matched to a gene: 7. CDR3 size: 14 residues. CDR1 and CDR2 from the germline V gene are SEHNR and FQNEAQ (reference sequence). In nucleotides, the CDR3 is TGTGCCAGCAGCTTACCATCGACAGGGGTTGAGCAGTACTTC. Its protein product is CASSLPSTGVEQYF.

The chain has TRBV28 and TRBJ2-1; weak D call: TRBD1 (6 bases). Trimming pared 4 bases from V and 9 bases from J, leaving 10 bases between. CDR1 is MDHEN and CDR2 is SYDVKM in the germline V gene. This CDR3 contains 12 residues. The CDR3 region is CASSSLRGEQFF. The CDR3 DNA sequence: TGTGCCAGCAGTTCCCTCAGGGGTGAGCAGTTCTTC.

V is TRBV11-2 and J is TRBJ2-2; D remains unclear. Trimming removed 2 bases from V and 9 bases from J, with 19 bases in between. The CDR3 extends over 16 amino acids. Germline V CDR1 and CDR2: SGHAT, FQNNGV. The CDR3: CASSLYVGYPRRELFF. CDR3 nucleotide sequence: TGTGCCAGCAGCTTATACGTAGGGTATCCCAGGCGGGAGCTGTTTTTT.

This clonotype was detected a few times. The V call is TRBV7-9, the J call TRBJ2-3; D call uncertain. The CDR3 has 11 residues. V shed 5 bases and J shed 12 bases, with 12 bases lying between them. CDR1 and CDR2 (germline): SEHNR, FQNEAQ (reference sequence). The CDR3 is CASSATLGQYF. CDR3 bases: TGTGCCAGCAGCGCCACATTGGGACAGTATTTT.

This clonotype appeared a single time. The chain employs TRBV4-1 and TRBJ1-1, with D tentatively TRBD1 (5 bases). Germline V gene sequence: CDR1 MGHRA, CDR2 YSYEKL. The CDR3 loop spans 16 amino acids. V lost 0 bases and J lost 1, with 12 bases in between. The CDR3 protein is CASSQDWDSRNTEAFF. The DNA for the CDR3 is TGCGCCAGCAGCCAAGATTGGGACTCTCGGAACACTGAAGCTTTCTTT.

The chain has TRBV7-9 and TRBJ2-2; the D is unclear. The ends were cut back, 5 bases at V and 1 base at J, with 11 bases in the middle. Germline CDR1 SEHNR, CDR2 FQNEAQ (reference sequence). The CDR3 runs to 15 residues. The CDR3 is CASSLMQKNTGELFF. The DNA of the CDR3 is TGTGCCAGCAGCCTAATGCAGAAGAACACCGGGGAGCTGTTTTTT.